The following is a TCR beta chain sequence with its context. The data were obtained in a study of blood T cell repertoires in COVID-19. Repertoires were generated with immunoSEQ multiplex PCR, while TCRdb's copy carries only in-frame clones and drops some. The sample includes about 150,000 clones, 70% to 90% of them seen just once. The clonotype originates from a woman between 55 and 75 years old with COVID-19, enrolled during active disease. Sequencing was carried out using peripheral blood.

The CDR3 protein is CASSPPNQGVGYTF. CDR3 DNA: TGTGCCAGCTCACCACCGAACCAGGGGGTTGGCTACACCTTC. The gene calls are TRBV18 and TRBJ1-2, with 7 bases identical to TRBD1. V shed 0 bases, J shed 7 bases, and the junction held 5 bases outside the gene matches. In germline, CDR1 is KGHSH, CDR2 LQKENI. The CDR3 runs 14 residues.